This TCR beta chain was sequenced for a study of T cell responses to AZD1222 COVID-19 vaccine. The study, taken as a whole, reports: Baseline serostatus was positive in only six AZD1222 recipients. Spike-specific TCR breadth and depth rose after two AZD1222 doses. The donor cohort was predominantly white British with a female majority, and clonal diversity may have been underestimated.

V gave up 8 bases and J gave up 4 bases, with 11 bases separating them. The CDR3 is 12 residues long. Germline CDR1 is SNHLY and CDR2 is FYNNEI. A remark on this clone: The antigen remains unidentified.

Some clones are missing from TCRdb's copy, which holds only in-frame ones; the method was immunoSEQ multiplex PCR. The sample contains about 130,000 clones, approximately 94% of which appear only once. This TCR came from an adult in good health. The chain combines TRBV2 with TRBJ1-2; tentative D call: TRBD1 (6 bases). The source was peripheral blood, collected on day 0 of AZD1222 vaccination. In nucleotides, the CDR3 is TGTGCCAGCTCCCGGGACACCTATGGCTACACCTTC. This encodes CASSRDTYGYTF.